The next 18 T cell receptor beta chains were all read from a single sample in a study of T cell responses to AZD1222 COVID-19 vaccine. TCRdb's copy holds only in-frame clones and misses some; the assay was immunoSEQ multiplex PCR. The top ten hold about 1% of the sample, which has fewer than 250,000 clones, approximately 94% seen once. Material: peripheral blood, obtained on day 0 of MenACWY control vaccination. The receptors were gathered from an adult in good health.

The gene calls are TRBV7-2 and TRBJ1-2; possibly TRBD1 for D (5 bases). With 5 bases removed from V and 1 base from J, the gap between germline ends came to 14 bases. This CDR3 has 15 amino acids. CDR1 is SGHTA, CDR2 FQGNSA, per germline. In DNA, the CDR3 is TGTGCCAGCAGCCCCCGCCGCAGGGATAACTATGGCTACACCTTC. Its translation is CASSPRRRDNYGYTF.

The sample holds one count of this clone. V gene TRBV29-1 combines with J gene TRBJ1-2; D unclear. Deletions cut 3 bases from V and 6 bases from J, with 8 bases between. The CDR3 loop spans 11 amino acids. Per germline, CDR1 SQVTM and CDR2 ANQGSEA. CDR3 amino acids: CSVDITDGYTF. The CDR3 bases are TGCAGCGTTGATATAACGGATGGCTACACCTTC.

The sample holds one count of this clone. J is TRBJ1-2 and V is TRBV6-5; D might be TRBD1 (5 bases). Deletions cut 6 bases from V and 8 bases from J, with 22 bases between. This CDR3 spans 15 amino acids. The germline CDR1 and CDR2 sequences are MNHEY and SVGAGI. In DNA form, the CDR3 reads TGTGCCAGCAGAAACTCGGGGGGGTCGACAGACGGCTACACCTTC. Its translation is CASRNSGGSTDGYTF.

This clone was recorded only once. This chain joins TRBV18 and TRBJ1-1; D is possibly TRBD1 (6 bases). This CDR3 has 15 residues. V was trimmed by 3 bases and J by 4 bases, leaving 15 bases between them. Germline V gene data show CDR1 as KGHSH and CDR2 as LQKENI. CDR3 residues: CASSPSSRGGTEAFF. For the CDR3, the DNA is TGTGCCAGCTCACCCTCATCGAGAGGGGGCACTGAAGCTTTCTTT.

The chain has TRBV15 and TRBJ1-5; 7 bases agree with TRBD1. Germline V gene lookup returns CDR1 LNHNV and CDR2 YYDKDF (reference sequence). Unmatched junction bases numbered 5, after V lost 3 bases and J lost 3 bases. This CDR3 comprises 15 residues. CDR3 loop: CATSSRTGTNQPQHF. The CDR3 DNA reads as TGTGCCACCAGCAGTAGGACAGGAACCAATCAGCCCCAGCATTTT.

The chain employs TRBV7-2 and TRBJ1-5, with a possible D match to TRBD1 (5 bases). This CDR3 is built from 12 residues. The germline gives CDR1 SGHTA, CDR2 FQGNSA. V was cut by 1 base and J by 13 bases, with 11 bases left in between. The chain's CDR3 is CASSLDWGPQHF. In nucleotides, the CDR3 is TGTGCCAGCAGCTTAGATTGGGGCCCTCAGCATTTT. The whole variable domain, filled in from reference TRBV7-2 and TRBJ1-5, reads GAGVSQSPSNKVTEKGKDVELRCDPISGHTALYWYRQSLGQGLEFLIYFQGNSAPDKSGLPSDRFSAERTGGSVSTLTIQRTQQEDSAVYLCASSLDWGPQHFGDGTRLSIL.

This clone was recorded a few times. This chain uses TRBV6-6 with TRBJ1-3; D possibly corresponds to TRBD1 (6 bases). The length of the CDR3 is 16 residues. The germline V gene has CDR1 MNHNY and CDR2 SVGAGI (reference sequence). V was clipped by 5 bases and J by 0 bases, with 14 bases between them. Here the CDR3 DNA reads TGTGCCAGCAGTACCCTGACAGGAATCTCTGGAAACACCATATATTTT. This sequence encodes CASSTLTGISGNTIYF.

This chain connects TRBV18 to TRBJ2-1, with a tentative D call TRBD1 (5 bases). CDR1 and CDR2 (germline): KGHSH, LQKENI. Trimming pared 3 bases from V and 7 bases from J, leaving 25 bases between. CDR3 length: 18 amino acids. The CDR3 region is CASSPPFLRAALSNEQFF. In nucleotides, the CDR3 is TGTGCCAGCTCACCCCCGTTTCTCAGGGCCGCCTTATCGAATGAGCAGTTCTTC. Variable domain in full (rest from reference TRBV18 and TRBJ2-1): NAGVMQNPRHLVRRRGQEARLRCSPMKGHSHVYWYRQLPEEGLKFMVYLQKENIIDESGMPKERFSAEFPKEGPSILRIQQVVRGDSAAYFCASSPPFLRAALSNEQFFGPGTRLTVL.

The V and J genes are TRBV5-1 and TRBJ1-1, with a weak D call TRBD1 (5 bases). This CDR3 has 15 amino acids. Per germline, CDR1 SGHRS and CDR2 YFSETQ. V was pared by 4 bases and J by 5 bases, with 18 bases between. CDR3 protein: CASSLDPGDGTEAFF. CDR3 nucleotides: TGCGCCAGCAGCCTCGACCCGGGGGATGGAACTGAAGCTTTCTTT.

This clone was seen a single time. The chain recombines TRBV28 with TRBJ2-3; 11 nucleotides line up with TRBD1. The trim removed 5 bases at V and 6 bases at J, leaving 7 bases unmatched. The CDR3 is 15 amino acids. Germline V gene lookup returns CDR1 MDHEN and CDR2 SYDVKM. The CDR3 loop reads CASSLDRGRLDTQYF. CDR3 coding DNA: TGTGCCAGCAGTCTGGACAGGGGGCGCCTCGATACGCAGTATTTT. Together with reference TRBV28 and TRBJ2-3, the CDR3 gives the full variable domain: DVKVTQSSRYLVKRTGEKVFLECVQDMDHENMFWYRQDPGLGLRLIYFSYDVKMKEKGDIPEGYSVSREKKERFSLILESASTNQTSMYLCASSLDRGRLDTQYFGPGTRLTVL.

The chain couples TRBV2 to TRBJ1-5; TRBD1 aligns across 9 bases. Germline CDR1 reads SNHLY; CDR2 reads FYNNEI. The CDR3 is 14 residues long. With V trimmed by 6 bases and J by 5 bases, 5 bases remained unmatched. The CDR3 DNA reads TGTGCCAGCAGGAAACAGGGGGCGCATCAGCCCCAGCATTTT. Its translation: CASRKQGAHQPQHF.

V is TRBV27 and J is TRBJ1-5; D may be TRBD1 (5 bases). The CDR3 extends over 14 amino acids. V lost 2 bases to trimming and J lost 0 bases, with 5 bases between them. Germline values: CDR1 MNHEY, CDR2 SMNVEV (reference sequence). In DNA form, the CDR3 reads TGTGCCAGCAGTTTAAGGGGTAGCAATCAGCCCCAGCATTTT. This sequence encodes CASSLRGSNQPQHF.

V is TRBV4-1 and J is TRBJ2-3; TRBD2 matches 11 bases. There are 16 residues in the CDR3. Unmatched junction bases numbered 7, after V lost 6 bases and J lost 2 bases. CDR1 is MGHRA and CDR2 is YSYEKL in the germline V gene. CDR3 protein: CASSTRLAGLTDTQYF. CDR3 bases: TGCGCCAGCAGTACAAGACTAGCGGGGCTCACAGATACGCAGTATTTT.

DNA of the CDR3: TGTGCCAGCAGCTTACGGGGGAACAGGGGAGGGAACACTGAAGCTTTCTTT. It yields the protein CASSLRGNRGGNTEAFF. The chain joins TRBV7-3 to TRBJ1-1; the match to TRBD1 covers 7 bases. CDR1 and CDR2 (germline): SGHTA, FQGTGA. The CDR3 runs 17 residues. V trimming: 2 bases; J trimming: 1 base; junction bases outside the gene matches: 10.

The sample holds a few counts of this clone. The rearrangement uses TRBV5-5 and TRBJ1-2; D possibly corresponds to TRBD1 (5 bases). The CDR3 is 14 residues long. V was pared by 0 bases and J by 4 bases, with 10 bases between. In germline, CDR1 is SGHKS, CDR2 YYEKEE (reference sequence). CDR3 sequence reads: CASSLGGTAYGYTF. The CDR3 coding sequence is TGTGCCAGCAGCTTGGGGGGGACGGCCTATGGCTACACCTTC.

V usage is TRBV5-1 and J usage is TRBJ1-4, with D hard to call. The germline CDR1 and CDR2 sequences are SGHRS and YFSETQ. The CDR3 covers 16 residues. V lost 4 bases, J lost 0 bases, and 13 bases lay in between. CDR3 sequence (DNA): TGCGCCAGCAGCCCGGACGTATCGGCAACTAATGAAAAACTGTTTTTT. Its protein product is CASSPDVSATNEKLFF.

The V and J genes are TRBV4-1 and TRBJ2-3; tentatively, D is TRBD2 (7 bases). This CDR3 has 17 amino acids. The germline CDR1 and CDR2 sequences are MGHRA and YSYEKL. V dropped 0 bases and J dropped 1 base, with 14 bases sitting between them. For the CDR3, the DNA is TGCGCCAGCAGCCAAGACGGCGGGGGCACTGGCACAGATACGCAGTATTTT. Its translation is CASSQDGGGTGTDTQYF.

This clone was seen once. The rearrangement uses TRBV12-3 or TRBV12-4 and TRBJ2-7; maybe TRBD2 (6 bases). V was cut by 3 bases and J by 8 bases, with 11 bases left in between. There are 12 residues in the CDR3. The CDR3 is CASSFTEGKQYF. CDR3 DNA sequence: TGTGCCAGCAGTTTTACGGAGGGCAAGCAGTACTTC.